Listed here is a single T cell receptor (beta chain). Antigen specificity is unknown. This CDR3 comprises 14 residues. The V gene lost 6 bases and the J gene lost 9 bases, with 21 bases spanning the gap. Germline V CDR1 and CDR2: MDHEN, SYDVKM. The sample is drawn from a study of response to subunit inactivated influenza vaccine. Regarding the study as a whole: A suggestion made by the authors is that each seasonal influenza vaccination recruits few new T cells.

TCRdb used MiXCR to reprocess the RT-PCR reads, holding one entry per CDR3 protein. The sample has about 700,000 distinct CDR3 sequences, around 14% seen once. The TCR sequence derives from a man in his fifties or sixties who received an inactivated influenza vaccine. The rearrangement joins TRBV28 to TRBJ2-7; tentative D call: TRBD1 (6 bases). The material sequenced was PBMCs from blood, taken about 11 days after vaccination. This chain's CDR3 is CASSRALTGLGQYF. The CDR3 DNA sequence: TGTGCCAGCAGCCGGGCCCTGACAGGCTTGGGGCAGTACTTC.